One and the same sample provided the 10 T cell receptor beta chains below, sequenced in a study of regulatory T cells in long-lasting Graves disease. As for time point: newly diagnosed GD, antithyroid drugs for less than 3 months. Isolated PBMC RNA provided the starting material for the TCR library. Construction of the TCR beta libraries employed iRepertoire HTBI primers in conjunction with Arm-PCR of CDR3 regions. TCRdb called the multiplex PCR reads again in MiXCR, with one record for every CDR3 protein. This table holds 550,000 to 650,000 distinct CDR3 sequences, about 16% found once. Separately, the same data were catalogued under a study of T cells in Graves' hyperthyroidism and ophthalmopathy.

This material consisted of peripheral blood mononuclear cells (PBMCs), taken at new diagnosis, from a patient treated with antithyroid drugs. All receptors derive from a man between 18 and 29 years old with Graves disease.

This clonotype occurred once. The gene calls are TRBV10-1 and TRBJ2-4; D is perhaps TRBD2 (6 bases). Germline CDR1 WNHNN, CDR2 SYGVQD (reference sequence). The V and J ends lost 6 bases and 4 bases respectively, with 13 bases between them. This CDR3 contains 14 residues. The CDR3 region has the DNA TGCGCCAGCAGCAGCGGGTGGTGTAAAAACATTCAGTACTTC. Protein: CASSSGWCKNIQYF.

The J gene is TRBJ2-2, the V gene TRBV20-1; no definite D call. Trimming stripped 0 bases from V and 4 bases from J, with 6 bases between. Germline CDR1 is DFQATT and CDR2 is SNEGSKA (reference sequence). This CDR3 spans 13 amino acids. The CDR3 reads CSARDTPTGELFF. The CDR3 DNA reads as TGCAGTGCTAGAGATACCCCCACCGGGGAGCTGTTTTTT.

This clonotype occurred many times. The chain recombines TRBV30 with TRBJ2-1; D not resolved. The germline V gene encodes CDR1 GTSNPN and CDR2 SVGIG (reference sequence). The V end lost 0 bases, the J end lost 3 bases, and 9 bases lay between the germline ends. This CDR3 has 14 amino acids. The CDR3 DNA reads as TGTGCCTGGAGTGTTAAACGGAGCTACAATGAGCAGTTCTTC. This gives the protein CAWSVKRSYNEQFF.

This clonotype has more than one count but fewer than ten. V usage is TRBV4-1 and J usage is TRBJ2-7; D is possibly TRBD2 (6 bases). Germline-derived CDR1 and CDR2 are MGHRA and YSYEKL. Trimming pared 1 base from V and 0 bases from J, leaving 10 bases between. The CDR3 sequence is 15 residues long. The CDR3 DNA follows: TGCGCCAGCAGCCAAGTCTTGACTAGCTCCTACGAGCAGTACTTC. This encodes CASSQVLTSSYEQYF.

Of note for this clonotype: Germline is not matched at one junction end, which may reflect a read error. DNA for the CDR3: TGTGCCAGCAGTTTATACAGGGCTCTGAACACTGGAGCTTTCTTT. This sequence encodes CASSLYRALNTGAFF. This chain joins TRBV27 and TRBJ1-1; maybe TRBD1 (6 bases). The CDR3 has 15 amino acids. Per germline, CDR1 MNHEY and CDR2 SMNVEV (reference sequence).

The chain uses TRBV7-8 and TRBJ2-3; D ambiguous. Germline-derived CDR1 and CDR2 are SGHVS and FQNEAQ. With 4 bases removed from V and 5 bases from J, the gap between germline ends came to 19 bases. CDR3 length equals 16 residues. CDR3 region: CASSSGGNWVIDTQYF. CDR3 DNA sequence: TGTGCCAGCAGCTCCGGTGGAAACTGGGTAATAGATACGCAGTATTTT.

This clonotype was counted many times. The rearrangement links TRBV2 to TRBJ1-1, with D possibly matching TRBD1 (6 bases). CDR1 is SNHLY, CDR2 FYNNEI, per germline. CDR3 length equals 15 residues. Deletions cut 6 bases from V and 3 bases from J, with 17 bases between. The CDR3 DNA reads as TGTGCCAGCAGACCGGAGGGGGGCGAGGACACTGAAGCTTTCTTT. This encodes CASRPEGGEDTEAFF.

For this clonotype: A read error may be the cause here, since a much bigger clone is one base away. The chain employs TRBV3-1 and TRBJ2-3, with a possible D match to TRBD2 (5 bases). Germline CDR1 and CDR2: LGHDT and YNNKEL (reference sequence). CDR3 length equals 16 residues. CDR3 sequence (DNA): TGTACCAGCAGCCAAGGTATCGAGGGTAGCACAGATACGCAGTATTTT. The encoded protein is CTSSQGIEGSTDTQYF.

V gene TRBV7-8 combines with J gene TRBJ2-2; TRBD1 aligns across 8 bases. Looked up from germline, CDR1 is SGHVS and CDR2 is FQNEAQ. Germline trimming cut 6 bases from V and 8 bases from J; bases unmatched to any gene: 14. The CDR3 extends over 16 amino acids. The CDR3 sequence is CASSSTGRGQRGELFF. CDR3 DNA sequence: TGTGCCAGCAGTTCAACCGGCAGGGGGCAAAGAGGGGAGCTGTTTTTT.

The sample holds many counts of this clonotype. The gene calls are TRBV5-5 and TRBJ2-1; D is uncertain. Germline-derived CDR1 and CDR2 are SGHKS and YYEKEE (reference sequence). V shed 0 bases and J shed 9 bases, with 16 bases lying between them. The CDR3 runs 15 residues. The CDR3 DNA reads as TGTGCCAGCAGCTTGGTGGTGGCTTTCTGGGCTGAGCAGTTCTTC. Amino acids: CASSLVVAFWAEQFF.